This TCR beta chain stems from a study of CD8+CD57+ T cells in acquired aplastic anemia. According to the study, genomic DNA was the template for TCR beta VDJ and CDR3 profiling. TCRdb used MiXCR to reprocess the reads, holding one entry per CDR3 protein. The repertoire holds around 170,000 distinct CDR3 sequences, with just under 50% as singletons. Study-level findings and limits: Patients and controls were not found to differ significantly in CD8+ Simpson's diversity.

The germline CDR1 and CDR2 sequences are DFQATT and SNEGSKA (reference sequence). Trimming left V 4 bases short and J 6 bases short, with 13 bases between. The length of the CDR3 is 12 residues. For this clonotype: Its antigen is unidentified.

Patients selected for sequencing had displayed CD8+CD57+ cell expansion by flow cytometry. Sampling of blood occurred while the patients had still received no therapy. The chain recombines TRBV20-1 with TRBJ2-7, with D possibly TRBD2 on 5 matching bases. The TCR sequence derives from a human donor with aplastic anemia. The sample consisted of sorted CD4+, CD8+, or CD8+CD57+ T cells (not recorded which) from PBMCs. The CDR3 sequence is CSAIVVAGEQYF. The CDR3 DNA is TGCAGTGCTATCGTCGTCGCGGGCGAGCAGTACTTC.